This T cell receptor beta chain came from a study of control samples from healthy donors and cancer patients. Generated by immunoSEQ multiplex PCR, the TCRdb table keeps only in-frame clones and is missing some. The table has some 140,000 clones, approximately 94% seen once. Looked up from germline, CDR1 is LNHDA and CDR2 is SQIVND (reference sequence). The CDR3 loop spans 14 amino acids. After removal of 5 bases from V and 7 bases from J, the junction contained 5 bases not matched to a gene. This receptor was taken from a man aged 35 to 55 in good health. This chain joins TRBV19 and TRBJ1-4, with TRBD1 identical over 9 bases. The sequenced sample was blood. As DNA, the CDR3 is TGTGCCAGTAGTCCGGACAGGGGCGGTGAAAAACTGTTTTTT. Residues: CASSPDRGGEKLFF.